A single sample is the source of the 2 T cell receptor beta chains below, sequenced in a study of CD8+ T cells in alopecia areata. Documented treatment: oral pan-JAK inhibitor, 5-10 mg twice daily. Sequencing templates came from extracted RNA that was reverse transcribed into cDNA. Data came from immunoSEQ multiplex PCR; TCRdb stores just in-frame clones and leaves some out. This table holds 150,000 to 200,000 clones, about three fifths found once. Sequencing was performed on CD4+ T cells sorted from blood, taken between weeks 55 and 70, from a patient treated with tofacitinib. Receptors were obtained from a human donor with alopecia areata.

This chain connects TRBV27 to TRBJ2-7; no reliable D call. The V gene's germline CDR1 is MNHEY and CDR2 SMNVEV (reference sequence). Trimming took off 5 bases at V and 5 bases at J, with 13 bases between the two ends. The CDR3 is 13 residues long. The CDR3 DNA reads TGTGCCAGCAGTCCAACTCAGGTTCACGAGCAGTACTTC. It translates to CASSPTQVHEQYF.

This chain uses TRBV13 with TRBJ2-3; no reliable D call. Germline V gene data show CDR1 as PRHDT and CDR2 as FYEKMQ (reference sequence). This CDR3 contains 11 residues. The V and J ends lost 1 base and 5 bases respectively, with 1 base between them. The CDR3 region has the DNA TGTGCCAGCAGCTTAGTAGATACGCAGTATTTT. This translates into CASSLVDTQYF.